This T cell receptor beta chain originates from a study of blood T cells in healthy people across ages. Through a sample-barcoded 5' primer and a J-beta primer mix, a second PCR was run for roughly 7 to 11 cycles. TCRdb itself ran the 5' RACE reads through MiXCR, one entry per CDR3 protein. The data hold roughly 1.7 million distinct CDR3 sequences, with around 35% observed a single time. The CDR3 consists of 15 residues. The ends were cut back, 4 bases at V and 7 bases at J, with 15 bases in the middle. CDR1 and CDR2 from the germline V gene are SGDLS and YYNGEE. The sequencing input was blood. The sequence derives from a woman aged 25 to 45 in good health. V is TRBV9 and J is TRBJ1-6; D remains ambiguous. CDR3 protein: CASSPLHSLNSPLHF. For the CDR3, the DNA is TGTGCCAGCAGCCCCCTACACAGTTTGAATTCACCCCTCCACTTT.